This entry describes one T cell receptor (beta chain). In the PCR, 60 Vbeta and 13 Jbeta primers were used. Profiling relied on immunoSEQ multiplex PCR, and the TCRdb table lists in-frame clones only, not all of them. The sample records 110,000 to 150,000 clones, around two thirds being singletons. These data come from a study of cytomegalovirus exposure and HLA in healthy donors. The CDR3 covers 18 residues. With V trimmed by 0 bases and J by 3 bases, 7 bases remained unmatched. CDR1 and CDR2 (germline): SGHRS, YFSETQ. This rearrangement joins TRBV5-1 to TRBJ2-2, with 11 nucleotides matching TRBD2. The source material was PBMCs. This receptor was obtained from a woman aged 60-70 years in good health and CMV-seropositive. This CDR3 reads CASSLDPSGRRYTGELFF. CDR3 nucleotides: TGCGCCAGCAGCTTGGATCCTAGCGGGAGGAGGTACACCGGGGAGCTGTTTTTT.